These 24 T cell receptor beta chains were all obtained from the same sample, sequenced in a study of cytomegalovirus exposure and HLA in healthy donors. In the PCR, 60 Vbeta and 13 Jbeta primers were used. Profiled with immunoSEQ multiplex PCR; TCRdb holds only in-frame clones, not every one. The sample yields some 180,000 clones, around 74% seen once. The specimen was PBMCs. Source of these receptors: a male donor in good health and CMV-seronegative.

This clone showed up just once. The gene calls are TRBV29-1 and TRBJ1-3, with D tentatively TRBD1 (6 bases). The ends were cut back, 6 bases at V and 2 bases at J, with 11 bases in the middle. There are 13 residues in the CDR3. The germline V gene has CDR1 SQVTM and CDR2 ANQGSEA. The CDR3, as DNA: TGCAGCGTAGGGGGGGGAACTGGAAACACCATATATTTT. Translating gives CSVGGGTGNTIYF. Supplemented by reference TRBV29-1 and TRBJ1-3, the full variable domain reads SAVISQKPSRDICQRGTSLTIQCQVDSQVTMMFWYRQQPGQSLTLIATANQGSEATYESGFVIDKFPISRPNLTFSTLTVSNMSPEDSSIYLCSVGGGTGNTIYFGEGSWLTVV.

The chain carries TRBV28 and TRBJ2-7, with 9 bases identical to TRBD2. The junction had 7 bases not matched to a gene; V was cut back by 3 bases and J by 7 bases. The CDR3 spans 14 residues. The V gene's germline CDR1 is MDHEN and CDR2 SYDVKM. In DNA form, the CDR3 reads TGTGCCAGCAGTTTGGATAGCGGGAGTTGGGAGCAGTACTTC. This sequence encodes CASSLDSGSWEQYF.

In this sample, this clone turned up a few times. This sequence joins TRBV4-1 and TRBJ1-1; D ambiguous. V dropped 7 bases and J dropped 5 bases, with 17 bases sitting between them. Germline V lookup: CDR1 MGHRA, CDR2 YSYEKL. The CDR3 is 14 amino acids. CDR3 DNA: TGCGCCAGCACCCAGGTAAGCGGGCGAACTGAAGCTTTCTTT. Translating gives CASTQVSGRTEAFF.

The gene calls are TRBV4-3 and TRBJ2-3, with 14 nucleotides matching TRBD2. The CDR3 extends over 20 amino acids. CDR1 and CDR2 from the germline V gene are LGHNA and YSLEER. With V trimmed by 4 bases and J by 1 base, 13 bases remained unmatched. This chain's CDR3 is CASSLVVGLAGVRGTDTQYF. DNA of the CDR3: TGCGCCAGCAGCCTGGTGGTGGGACTAGCGGGAGTAAGGGGCACAGATACGCAGTATTTT.

The V gene is TRBV4-3, the J gene TRBJ2-1; 8 bases match TRBD2. The CDR3 is made up of 15 amino acids. V shed 4 bases and J 0 bases; nucleotides not matched to a gene: 2. Germline V gives CDR1 LGHNA, CDR2 YSLEER. The chain's CDR3 is CASSLSGGSYNEQFF. The CDR3 DNA sequence: TGCGCCAGCAGCCTAAGCGGGGGCTCCTACAATGAGCAGTTCTTC.

The gene calls are TRBV6-5 and TRBJ1-4; TRBD1 aligns across 8 bases. With V trimmed by 6 bases and J by 1 base, 4 bases remained unmatched. CDR3 length equals 15 residues. CDR1 is MNHEY, CDR2 SVGAGI, per germline. The CDR3 nucleotides are TGTGCCAGCAGGACAGGGGATCAAACTAATGAAAAACTGTTTTTT. Its translation: CASRTGDQTNEKLFF.

This clone was seen a handful of times. The V and J genes are TRBV30 and TRBJ2-7, with TRBD1 matching 9 bases. CDR3 size: 14 residues. Germline V lookup: CDR1 GTSNPN, CDR2 SVGIG (reference sequence). The V segment lost 6 bases and the J segment 9 bases; nucleotides outside the gene matches: 15. CDR3 sequence reads: CACRGTGLIGVQYF. The CDR3 DNA reads as TGTGCCTGCCGAGGGACAGGGCTCATTGGTGTGCAGTACTTC.

V and J are TRBV4-1 and TRBJ1-1; D perhaps matches TRBD1 (5 bases). Germline lookup yields CDR1 MGHRA and CDR2 YSYEKL. V gave up 1 base and J gave up 1 base, with 7 bases separating them. The length of the CDR3 is 14 residues. The CDR3 DNA is TGCGCCAGCAGCCAAGGGGGGGGGAACACTGAAGCTTTCTTT. It codes for CASSQGGGNTEAFF.

The chain combines TRBV12-5 with TRBJ2-1; 8 nucleotides line up with TRBD2. CDR1 LGHNT and CDR2 FRNRAP come from the germline V gene. The CDR3 loop spans 21 amino acids. The trim removed 5 bases at V and 8 bases at J, leaving 29 bases unmatched. The CDR3, as DNA: TGTGCTAGTGGTCCCACACGATGTTATCTAGCGGGTGTTAGGATGGTTTATGAGCAGTTCTTC. It specifies CASGPTRCYLAGVRMVYEQFF. Full variable domain (remainder filled in from reference TRBV12-5 and TRBJ2-1): DARVTQTPRHKVTEMGQEVTMRCQPILGHNTVFWYRQTMMQGLELLAYFRNRAPLDDSGMPKDRFSAEMPDATLATLKIQPSEPRDSAVYFCASGPTRCYLAGVRMVYEQFFGPGTRLTVL.

This clone turned up a few times. The chain uses TRBV6-4 and TRBJ2-3; 8 positions match TRBD1. Trimming at V came to 5 bases and at J to 1 base, leaving 8 bases not matched to a gene. Germline lookup yields CDR1 MRHNA and CDR2 SNTAGT. This CDR3 has 16 residues. CDR3 residues: CASSYRPGQGTDTQYF. Here the CDR3 DNA reads TGTGCCAGCAGTTACCGGCCGGGACAGGGCACAGATACGCAGTATTTT.

As to this clone: Other DNA sequences in the same sample also yield this CDR3. This rearrangement joins TRBV28 to TRBJ2-7; D is uncertain. This CDR3 contains 11 residues. The V gene's germline CDR1 is MDHEN and CDR2 SYDVKM. Trimming left V 4 bases short and J 3 bases short, with 4 bases between. CDR3: CASSSNYEQYF. The CDR3 bases are TGTGCCAGCAGTTCAAACTACGAGCAGTACTTC.

V and J are TRBV30 and TRBJ2-7; TRBD1 aligns across 7 bases. In germline, CDR1 is GTSNPN, CDR2 SVGIG (reference sequence). The CDR3 loop spans 14 amino acids. V was clipped by 4 bases and J by 6 bases; unmatched bases: 12. DNA of the CDR3: TGTGCCTGGAAAAGAGCAGGGGGTCCTCTCGAGCAGTACTTC. Translation gives CAWKRAGGPLEQYF. The full variable domain, its missing parts supplied by reference TRBV30 and TRBJ2-7, is SQTIHQWPATLVQPVGSPLSLECTVEGTSNPNLYWYRQAAGRGLQLLFYSVGIGQISSEVPQNLSASRPQDRQFILSSKKLLLSDSGFYLCAWKRAGGPLEQYFGPGTRLTVT.

The chain is built from TRBV5-6 and TRBJ2-3, with no clear D. In germline, CDR1 is SGHDT, CDR2 YYEEEE. The CDR3 spans 11 residues. V dropped 1 base and J dropped 7 bases, with 4 bases sitting between them. CDR3 in amino acids: CASSLTNTQYF. The CDR3 DNA reads as TGTGCCAGCAGCTTGACTAATACGCAGTATTTT.

The chain employs TRBV4-1 and TRBJ1-3; D uncertain. The V and J ends lost 4 bases and 3 bases respectively, with 13 bases between them. Germline loops: CDR1 MGHRA, CDR2 YSYEKL. This CDR3 comprises 15 residues. The CDR3: CASSPTGSIGNTIYF. DNA for the CDR3: TGCGCCAGCAGCCCCACCGGGAGCATTGGAAACACCATATATTTT.

This chain joins TRBV2 and TRBJ2-3; TRBD2 might be the D (5 bases). Trimming left V 7 bases short and J 4 bases short, with 9 bases between. Germline CDR1 reads SNHLY; CDR2 reads FYNNEI. The CDR3 length is 12 residues. The CDR3: CASTVEADTQYF. CDR3 nucleotides: TGTGCCAGCACCGTGGAGGCAGATACGCAGTATTTT.

The V and J genes are TRBV2 and TRBJ2-1; D is ambiguous. Germline CDR1 is SNHLY and CDR2 is FYNNEI. V lost 4 bases, J lost 4 bases, and 14 bases lay in between. CDR3 length: 15 amino acids. The CDR3 bases are TGTGCCAGCAGTGCAATCGCCTCGAGTTACAATGAGCAGTTCTTC. Its protein is CASSAIASSYNEQFF.

V and J are TRBV28 and TRBJ2-5, with D maybe TRBD2 (5 bases). V was cut by 4 bases and J by 5 bases, with 8 bases left in between. Germline V CDR1 and CDR2: MDHEN, SYDVKM. CDR3 length: 12 amino acids. CDR3 DNA sequence: TGTGCCAGCAGTTCCACGGGGGAGACCCAGTACTTC. This encodes CASSSTGETQYF.

The table lists this clone with a few counts. The V call is TRBV10-3, the J call TRBJ1-2, with D tentatively TRBD1 (5 bases). Between the trimmed V and J ends, which lost 2 bases and 0 bases, there was a span of 16 bases. This CDR3 spans 17 amino acids. Germline CDR1 ENHRY, CDR2 SYGVKD. CDR3 coding DNA: TGTGCCATCAGTGAGGCCCTAGGAGGGGAAGCTAACTATGGCTACACCTTC. Translating it yields CAISEALGGEANYGYTF.

The chain combines TRBV15 with TRBJ1-1; 10 bases fit TRBD1. V lost 5 bases and J lost 4; bases outside the gene matches: 7. Germline V lookup: CDR1 LNHNV, CDR2 YYDKDF (reference sequence). There are 15 residues in the CDR3. The DNA for the CDR3 is TGTGCCACCAGCGGTGCCGGGACAGGGGTCACTGAAGCTTTCTTT. Encoded protein: CATSGAGTGVTEAFF.

The count of this clone is one. The chain recombines TRBV9 with TRBJ1-3; D is unresolved. CDR3 size: 12 residues. Per the germline V gene, CDR1 is SGDLS and CDR2 is YYNGEE. The V and J ends lost 0 bases and 7 bases respectively, with 5 bases between them. CDR3 nucleotides: TGTGCCAGCAGCGTAGACGGGAACACCATATATTTT. The encoded protein is CASSVDGNTIYF.

The J gene is TRBJ1-1, the V gene TRBV10-3; TRBD1 might be the D (6 bases). The germline gives CDR1 ENHRY, CDR2 SYGVKD. V was cut by 5 bases and J by 4 bases, with 17 bases left in between. CDR3 length: 15 residues. The CDR3 is CAISKTGTTGTEAFF. In DNA, the CDR3 is TGTGCCATCAGTAAAACCGGGACAACGGGCACTGAAGCTTTCTTT.

This clone has more than one count but fewer than ten. This chain uses TRBV27 with TRBJ2-3; tentatively, D is TRBD1 (6 bases). This CDR3 is 15 amino acids long. V dropped 2 bases and J dropped 1 base, with 10 bases sitting between them. Germline V gives CDR1 MNHEY, CDR2 SMNVEV (reference sequence). CDR3 sequence reads: CASSLQYRGTDTQYF. The DNA of the CDR3 is TGTGCCAGCAGTTTACAATACAGGGGCACAGATACGCAGTATTTT.

V and J are TRBV6-1 and TRBJ2-1; TRBD2 might be the D (6 bases). Trimming removed 4 bases at V and 0 bases at J, with 16 bases between. Germline V gene lookup returns CDR1 MNHNS and CDR2 SASEGT. The CDR3 extends over 17 amino acids. CDR3 region: CASSGGAGGSSYNEQFF. The CDR3 DNA sequence: TGTGCCAGCAGTGGCGGGGCAGGTGGGAGCTCCTACAATGAGCAGTTCTTC.

CDR3 loop: CASSLAGTEAFF. CDR3 DNA sequence: TGTGCCAGCAGCCTTGCGGGGACTGAAGCTTTCTTT. The chain has TRBV14 and TRBJ1-1; D unclear. This CDR3 is built from 12 residues. Germline CDR1 reads SGHDN; CDR2 reads FVKESK. With 4 bases removed from V and 5 bases from J, the gap between germline ends came to 8 bases. The variable domain in full, completed from reference TRBV14 and TRBJ1-1, reads EAGVTQFPSHSVIEKGQTVTLRCDPISGHDNLYWYRRVMGKEIKFLLHFVKESKQDESGMPNNRFLAERTGGTYSTLKVQPAELEDSGVYFCASSLAGTEAFFGQGTRLTVV.